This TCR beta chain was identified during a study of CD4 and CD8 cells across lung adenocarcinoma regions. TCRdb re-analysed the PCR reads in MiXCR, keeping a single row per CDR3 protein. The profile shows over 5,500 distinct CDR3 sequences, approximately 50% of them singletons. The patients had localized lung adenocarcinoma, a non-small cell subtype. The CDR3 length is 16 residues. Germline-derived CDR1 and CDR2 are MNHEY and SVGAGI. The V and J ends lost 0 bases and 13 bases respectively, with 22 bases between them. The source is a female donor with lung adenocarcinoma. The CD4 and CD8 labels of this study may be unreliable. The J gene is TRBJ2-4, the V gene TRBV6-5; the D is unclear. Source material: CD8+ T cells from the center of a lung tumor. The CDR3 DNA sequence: TGTGCCAGCAGTTACTCTCGCGTGCCAACCAAAAATATGCAGTACTTC. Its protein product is CASSYSRVPTKNMQYF.